This TCR beta chain was captured in a study of molecular identifiers for immune sequencing clone quantification. Study as a whole: Naive CD8 RNA (about 19,000 or 110,000 cells) was divided into five aliquots, with four sequenced. Regarding the study as a whole: Clonotypes surpassing 20 RNA copies contained over 99% of effector molecules, versus under 1% in naive cells.

The CDR3 is 14 amino acids. Between the trimmed V and J ends, which lost 1 base and 5 bases, there was a span of 12 bases. One entry per CDR3 protein results from TCRdb running MiXCR on the PCR reads. Of roughly 40,000 distinct CDR3 sequences in the sample, around 18% are singletons; the top ten hold over 6%. This clonotype was observed many times. Its matching antigen is unknown. Sequences were obtained from naive CD8+ T cells from blood, with Jurkat cell RNA spiked in. Subset denoted: FACS-sorted CD8+CD4-CCR7+CD45RA+ naive T cells. The sequence was obtained from a human donor in good health. Some libraries in this study had Jurkat cell RNA spiked in. This chain links TRBV12-3 or TRBV12-4 with TRBJ2-7; D ambiguous. The CDR3 DNA reads TGTGCCAGCAGTTTAGTTAGATTTGGCGACGAGCAGTACTTC. Residues: CASSLVRFGDEQYF.